This entry lists 13 T cell receptor beta chains sequenced from one sample in a study of T cells in Graves' hyperthyroidism and ophthalmopathy. TCR beta CDR3 region amplification was performed from RNA transcripts. RT-PCR in the first round (using the HTBI primer set) targeted the TCR CDR3. In TCRdb, the multiplex PCR reads were re-called with MiXCR into one record per CDR3 protein. The sample includes about 610,000 distinct CDR3 sequences, 15% to 20% of them seen just once. Sequencing was performed on blood. All receptors come from a woman between 40 and 50 years old with Graves' ophthalmopathy.

This clonotype was picked up a small number of times. The rearrangement links TRBV20-1 to TRBJ2-1, with TRBD2 identical over 7 bases. The J segment lost 8 bases and the V segment lost 5 bases, leaving 12 bases of the junction unmatched. From germline, CDR1 is DFQATT and CDR2 SNEGSKA (reference sequence). The CDR3 loop spans 14 amino acids. The DNA of the CDR3 is TGCAGTGCTGGGGGAGCGGGACCGTTGGATGAGCAGTTCTTC. Amino acids: CSAGGAGPLDEQFF.

V and J are TRBV6-6 and TRBJ2-5; D might be TRBD2 (6 bases). Trimming took 2 bases from V and 3 from J, leaving 7 bases between them. Germline-derived CDR1 and CDR2 are MNHNY and SVGAGI (reference sequence). The CDR3 has 13 residues. CDR3 sequence reads: CASSYPSEETQYF. Here the CDR3 DNA reads TGTGCCAGCAGTTACCCTAGCGAAGAGACCCAGTACTTC.

This clonotype was picked up many times. This chain joins TRBV28 and TRBJ1-2; D unclear. Trimming shortened V by 3 bases and J by 2 bases, and 7 bases separated the two germline ends. Per the germline V gene, CDR1 is MDHEN and CDR2 is SYDVKM. This CDR3 has 13 residues. CDR3 residues: CASSFLGNYGYTF. In DNA form, the CDR3 reads TGTGCCAGCAGTTTTTTAGGGAACTATGGCTACACCTTC.

This rearrangement joins TRBV12-3 or TRBV12-4 to TRBJ1-1; no clear D. With 2 bases removed from V and 1 base from J, the gap between germline ends came to 8 bases. The CDR3 is 14 amino acids. The CDR3 protein is CASSLQRGNTEAFF. CDR3 in DNA: TGTGCCAGCAGTTTACAGAGAGGGAACACTGAAGCTTTCTTT.

This clonotype occurred many times. The chain links TRBV6-5 to TRBJ1-6, with TRBD1 identical over 10 bases. With V trimmed by 2 bases and J by 1 base, 8 bases remained unmatched. This CDR3 spans 19 amino acids. Germline V gives CDR1 MNHEY, CDR2 SVGAGI. This CDR3 is CASSYEGQGRWSYNSPLHF. For the CDR3, the DNA is TGTGCCAGCAGTTACGAGGGACAGGGGCGCTGGTCCTATAATTCACCCCTCCACTTT.

With regard to this clonotype: A much bigger clone sits one base away, suggesting this may be a read error. The chain employs TRBV6-9 and TRBJ2-3, with D uncertain. Per germline, CDR1 MNHGY and CDR2 SVAAGI. Trimming removed 3 bases at V and 0 bases at J, with 10 bases between. The CDR3 consists of 15 residues. CDR3 protein: CASSYLVRSTDTQYF. In DNA, the CDR3 is TGTGCCAGCAGTTACCTTGTCAGAAGCACAGATACGCAGTATTTT.

Many counts were recorded for this clonotype. J is TRBJ2-5 and V is TRBV20-1; TRBD1 matches at 7 bases. The junction had 8 bases not matched to a gene; V was cut back by 6 bases and J by 1 base. CDR1 DFQATT and CDR2 SNEGSKA come from the germline V gene (reference sequence). The CDR3 loop spans 14 amino acids. The CDR3 DNA sequence: TGCAGTGCCATCCACGGACAGGTCCAAGAGACCCAGTACTTC. Encoded protein: CSAIHGQVQETQYF.

The rearrangement joins TRBV19 to TRBJ2-6; unclear D gene. Germline V gives CDR1 LNHDA, CDR2 SQIVND (reference sequence). CDR3 length equals 16 residues. The ends were cut back, 5 bases at V and 0 bases at J, with 11 bases in the middle. The CDR3 nucleotides are TGTGCCAGTAGTGCCACAGCGCTCTCTGGGGCCAACGTCCTGACTTTC. This gives the protein CASSATALSGANVLTF.

The V call is TRBV7-2, the J call TRBJ2-2, with 9 nucleotides matching TRBD1. The V gene's germline CDR1 is SGHTA and CDR2 FQGNSA. Trimming removed 5 bases from V and 5 bases from J; junction bases left unmatched: 15. CDR3 size: 18 residues. CDR3 coding DNA: TGTGCCAGCAGCCAAGATCACCGGACAGGGGTTGTAACCGGGGAGCTGTTTTTT. Protein: CASSQDHRTGVVTGELFF.

This clonotype was counted many times. This chain joins TRBV5-1 and TRBJ2-3; no reliable D call. Per germline, CDR1 SGHRS and CDR2 YFSETQ. This CDR3 is 15 amino acids long. The V gene lost 0 bases and the J gene lost 0 bases, with 8 bases spanning the gap. The CDR3 DNA reads TGCGCCAGCAGCTTGGACGCCTCTAGCACAGATACGCAGTATTTT. Amino acid sequence: CASSLDASSTDTQYF.

Ten or more counts support this clonotype. The rearrangement links TRBV6-1 to TRBJ1-1, with TRBD1 matching 7 bases. The CDR3 is 14 amino acids. Germline V lookup: CDR1 MNHNS, CDR2 SASEGT. Trimming removed 5 bases from V and 0 bases from J; junction bases left unmatched: 3. CDR3 residues: CASSWDRVNTEAFF. The CDR3 DNA sequence: TGTGCCAGCAGTTGGGACAGAGTGAACACTGAAGCTTTCTTT.

On this clonotype itself: Mismatch with germline at one junction end may stem from a read error. The V call is TRBV5-1, the J call TRBJ2-1, with D tentatively TRBD1 or TRBD2 (5 bases each). Germline CDR1 SGHRS, CDR2 YFSETQ. This CDR3 is 15 amino acids long. CDR3 region: CASSFPGTWYNEQFF. The CDR3 DNA is TGTGCCAGCAGCTTCCCCGGGACCTGGTACAATGAGCAGTTCTTC.

This clonotype was recorded a few times. The chain is built from TRBV6-1 and TRBJ2-3; 8 bases align to TRBD2. Per germline, CDR1 MNHNS and CDR2 SASEGT. This CDR3 spans 14 amino acids. The junction had 2 bases not matched to a gene; V was cut back by 6 bases and J by 0 bases. The CDR3 bases are TGTGCCAGCAGCGAGCGGGAGAGCACAGATACGCAGTATTTT. It encodes CASSERESTDTQYF.